A single sample is the source of the 27 T cell receptor beta chains below, sequenced in a study of T-cell reconstitution after alpha-beta-depleted transplantation in children. Unique molecular identifiers were incorporated when the TCRbeta library was constructed. TCRdb itself ran the PCR reads through MiXCR, one entry per CDR3 protein. The sample has around 440,000 distinct CDR3 sequences; about 10% are singletons. The source was PBMCs, collected before TCRalphabeta/CD19-depleted stem cell transplant. These receptors all stem from a child younger than 10 with inherited bone marrow failure, due to receive a stem cell transplant.

This clonotype showed up many times. The rearrangement links TRBV10-3 to TRBJ2-3; TRBD2 agrees at 9 bases. In germline, CDR1 is ENHRY, CDR2 SYGVKD. This CDR3 has 14 residues. The J segment lost 8 bases and the V segment lost 5 bases, leaving 8 bases of the junction unmatched. The chain's CDR3 is CAISSGLASATQYF. CDR3 nucleotides: TGTGCCATCAGTTCGGGACTAGCTTCGGCTACGCAGTATTTT.

As to this clonotype: A much more abundant neighbour one base away suggests this may be a read error. The rearrangement links TRBV20-1 to TRBJ2-3; either TRBD1 or TRBD2 may supply D (5 bases each). The CDR3 spans 13 residues. The germline V gene encodes CDR1 DFQATT and CDR2 SNEGSKA (reference sequence). CDR3 nucleotide sequence: TGCAGTGAAAGGGGACCCGGCACAGGTACGCAGTATTTT. It encodes CSERGPGTGTQYF.

This clonotype has ten or more counts. The V and J genes are TRBV5-1 and TRBJ2-3; 8 bases match TRBD1. The germline V gene encodes CDR1 SGHRS and CDR2 YFSETQ. Germline trimming cut 0 bases from V and 5 bases from J; bases unmatched to any gene: 8. The CDR3 is 16 amino acids. The CDR3 sequence is CASSLAGQGALDTQYF. DNA of the CDR3: TGCGCCAGCAGCTTGGCCGGGCAGGGGGCTCTAGATACGCAGTATTTT. Looking up the rest from reference TRBV5-1 and TRBJ2-3 gives the full variable domain: KAGVTQTPRYLIKTRGQQVTLSCSPISGHRSVSWYQQTPGQGLQFLFEYFSETQRNKGNFPGRFSGRQFSNSRSEMNVSTLELGDSALYLCASSLAGQGALDTQYFGPGTRLTVL.

Many counts were recorded for this clonotype. This chain joins TRBV25-1 and TRBJ2-2; unclear D gene. In germline, CDR1 is MGHDK, CDR2 SYGVNS. V lost 7 bases and J lost 4, with 19 bases in between. The CDR3 runs 16 residues. The CDR3 sequence is CASTEDEAPSTGELFF. The CDR3 DNA sequence: TGTGCCAGCACCGAAGATGAGGCCCCCTCCACCGGGGAGCTGTTTTTT.

As to this clonotype: This clone may be a read error of a much larger clone one base away. This chain links TRBV5-1 with TRBJ2-7; a weak D match, TRBD2 (6 bases). In germline, CDR1 is SGHRS, CDR2 YFSETQ. This CDR3 is built from 15 residues. In DNA, the CDR3 is TGCGCCAGCAGCTGGGGGGAGGTCCGTACCTACGGGCAGTACTTC. Translation: CASSWGEVRTYGQYF.

The V gene is TRBV18, the J gene TRBJ2-5; no definite D call. This CDR3 is built from 13 residues. Per germline, CDR1 KGHSH and CDR2 LQKENI. Deletions cut 3 bases from V and 3 bases from J, with 8 bases between. In DNA, the CDR3 is TGTGCCAGCTCACCTCCCTCGGAAGAGACCCAGTACTTC. Translated, it gives CASSPPSEETQYF.

This clonotype occurred many times. V is TRBV29-1 and J is TRBJ2-5, with D uncertain. The CDR3 is 11 residues long. V was trimmed by 6 bases and J by 4 bases, leaving 9 bases between them. Germline assignment: CDR1 SQVTM and CDR2 ANQGSEA. The CDR3 sequence: CSVAAPETQYF. The CDR3 DNA reads TGCAGCGTCGCTGCCCCAGAGACCCAGTACTTC.

Note on this clonotype: A single base separates this from a much larger clone, so it may be a read error. This chain links TRBV29-1 with TRBJ2-5; 9 bases map to TRBD2. Germline-derived CDR1 and CDR2 are SQVTM and ANQGSEA. There are 15 residues in the CDR3. CDR3 DNA sequence: TGCAGAGTTGAGATCGGCGGGAGGGCGGAAGAGACCCAGTACTTC. Its protein product is CRVEIGGRAEETQYF.

This clonotype was seen ten or more times. The gene calls are TRBV2 and TRBJ1-2; perhaps TRBD1 as D (5 bases). Between the trimmed V and J ends, which lost 0 bases and 4 bases, there was a span of 12 bases. This CDR3 has 15 residues. Germline V gene data show CDR1 as SNHLY and CDR2 as FYNNEI. In nucleotides, the CDR3 is TGTGCCAGCAGTGAAGCGCGGGGGTCGGGCTATGGCTACACCTTC. Translating gives CASSEARGSGYGYTF.

This clonotype was found many times. CDR3 DNA sequence: TGTGCCAGCAGCTTCTCCGCGCAGTCCTACAATGAGCAGTTCTTC. It encodes CASSFSAQSYNEQFF. The rearrangement joins TRBV11-2 to TRBJ2-1; no definite D call. Germline V CDR1 and CDR2: SGHAT, FQNNGV. This CDR3 is 15 amino acids long. With 3 bases removed from V and 1 base from J, the gap between germline ends came to 10 bases.

This clonotype showed up many times. The chain links TRBV4-1 to TRBJ2-3; unclear D gene. The CDR3 spans 15 residues. V was cut by 4 bases and J by 5 bases, with 16 bases left in between. Germline V gene sequence: CDR1 MGHRA, CDR2 YSYEKL. For the CDR3, the DNA is TGCGCCAGCAGCCCTCGAGTACCCAAGGTAGATACGCAGTATTTT. Translated, it gives CASSPRVPKVDTQYF.

Many counts were recorded for this clonotype. The chain couples TRBV4-2 to TRBJ2-7, with D perhaps matching TRBD1 (6 bases). The CDR3 has 15 residues. V lost 1 base and J 3 bases, leaving 13 bases between the germline ends. Per germline, CDR1 LGHNA and CDR2 YNFKEQ. This CDR3 reads CASSQGQEGGYEQYF. The CDR3 DNA reads as TGTGCCAGCAGCCAAGGACAGGAAGGAGGCTACGAGCAGTACTTC.

This clonotype occurred a few times. The rearrangement uses TRBV7-2 and TRBJ2-7; D is ambiguous. The CDR3 extends over 15 amino acids. The V end lost 1 base, the J end lost 0 bases, and 10 bases lay between the germline ends. Per the germline V gene, CDR1 is SGHTA and CDR2 is FQGNSA. CDR3 loop: CASSLGESGSYEQYF. The CDR3 bases are TGTGCCAGCAGCTTAGGAGAGTCAGGCTCCTACGAGCAGTACTTC.

This clonotype was found many times. The genes are TRBV2 and TRBJ2-2; D ambiguous. V lost 1 base and J lost 5, with 5 bases in between. Per the germline V gene, CDR1 is SNHLY and CDR2 is FYNNEI. The CDR3 has 13 residues. The CDR3 protein is CASSEDGTGELFF. For the CDR3, the DNA is TGTGCCAGCAGTGAAGACGGGACCGGGGAGCTGTTTTTT.

This clonotype has just a few counts. The chain combines TRBV11-1 with TRBJ1-1; maybe TRBD1 (6 bases). The V end was cut by 2 bases, the J end by 1 base, with 23 bases between. The V gene's germline CDR1 is SGHAT and CDR2 FQDESV (reference sequence). The CDR3 consists of 19 residues. The CDR3, as DNA: TGTGCCAGCAGCTTATTGGGAAGGGGGACAAACTACCGGAACACTGAAGCTTTCTTT. The encoded protein is CASSLLGRGTNYRNTEAFF.

This clonotype has ten or more counts. The J gene is TRBJ2-1, the V gene TRBV5-1; TRBD2 aligns across 9 bases. The ends lost 4 bases at V and 9 bases at J; junction bases unmatched: 14. Germline-derived CDR1 and CDR2 are SGHRS and YFSETQ. The CDR3 is 16 amino acids. CDR3 amino acids: CASSPTIAGGPGEQFF. In DNA form, the CDR3 reads TGCGCCAGCAGCCCCACTATTGCGGGAGGGCCGGGTGAGCAGTTCTTC. Drawing the rest from reference TRBV5-1 and TRBJ2-1, the complete variable domain is KAGVTQTPRYLIKTRGQQVTLSCSPISGHRSVSWYQQTPGQGLQFLFEYFSETQRNKGNFPGRFSGRQFSNSRSEMNVSTLELGDSALYLCASSPTIAGGPGEQFFGPGTRLTVL.

The table lists this clonotype with many counts. The J gene is TRBJ2-5, the V gene TRBV24-1; D gene unclear. V lost 9 bases and J 1 base, leaving 8 bases between the germline ends. CDR1 is KGHDR and CDR2 is SFDVKD in the germline V gene. The CDR3 runs 12 residues. The CDR3, as DNA: TGTGCCACCGGTGGGGTCCAAGAGACCCAGTACTTC. This gives the protein CATGGVQETQYF.

This clonotype has only a few counts. The chain joins TRBV10-2 to TRBJ2-6; D gene unclear. Germline CDR1 and CDR2: WSHSY and SAAADI. V lost 8 bases and J lost 0, with 11 bases in between. The CDR3 loop spans 15 amino acids. CDR3 bases: TGCGCCAGCGTTCCCAGTAGCTCTGGGGCCAACGTCCTGACTTTC. Its protein product is CASVPSSSGANVLTF.

This clonotype was seen repeatedly, ten times or more. The chain employs TRBV9 and TRBJ2-3; 9 bases agree with TRBD2. Germline V gene sequence: CDR1 SGDLS, CDR2 YYNGEE. V lost 3 bases and J lost 4; bases outside the gene matches: 6. The CDR3 has 15 residues. The CDR3 DNA reads TGTGCCAGCAGCGCCGGGACTAGCTGGGCAGATACGCAGTATTTT. It encodes CASSAGTSWADTQYF.

This clonotype was seen repeatedly, ten times or more. This rearrangement joins TRBV27 to TRBJ1-5; 10 bases are shared with TRBD1. Unmatched junction bases numbered 5, after V lost 10 bases and J lost 2 bases. Germline CDR1 is MNHEY and CDR2 is SMNVEV (reference sequence). The CDR3 runs to 14 residues. The CDR3 nucleotides are TGTGCCACCAGGACAGGGGGAGGCAATCAGCCCCAGCATTTT. It is translated as CATRTGGGNQPQHF.

This clonotype came up a few times. The chain recombines TRBV15 with TRBJ1-2; TRBD1 matches at 7 bases. V gave up 8 bases and J gave up 4 bases; unmatched junction bases: 13. Germline V lookup: CDR1 LNHNV, CDR2 YYDKDF (reference sequence). CDR3 size: 15 residues. The CDR3 sequence: CATSSRTGTAYGYTF. CDR3 bases: TGTGCCACCTCTAGCCGAACCGGGACAGCCTATGGCTACACCTTC.

This clonotype came up a few times. The chain joins TRBV19 to TRBJ2-1; 7 nucleotides line up with TRBD2. CDR1 and CDR2 from the germline V gene are LNHDA and SQIVND (reference sequence). This CDR3 spans 12 amino acids. With V trimmed by 8 bases and J by 7 bases, 5 bases remained unmatched. As DNA, the CDR3 is TGTGCCAGTGGTTGGCGGGGGAATGAGCAGTTCTTC. Its protein product is CASGWRGNEQFF.

About this clonotype itself: This sequence may be a read error, since a much larger clone differs from it by one base. The chain couples TRBV12-3 or TRBV12-4 to TRBJ2-4, with 7 bases matching TRBD2. The CDR3 is 10 residues long. V lost 7 bases and J lost 13; bases outside the gene matches: 4. DNA of the CDR3: TGTGCCAGCACGGGGGGAACCCAGTACTTC. This sequence encodes CASTGGTQYF.

This clonotype was counted a few times. J is TRBJ1-2 and V is TRBV12-3 or TRBV12-4; D call uncertain. Trimming removed 1 base at V and 3 bases at J, with 15 bases between. The CDR3 length is 16 residues. CDR3 sequence reads: CASSLDTRTADYGYTF. The CDR3 DNA reads TGTGCCAGCAGTTTAGACACCAGGACGGCGGACTATGGCTACACCTTC.

The sample holds a few counts of this clonotype. Germline and junction disagree at one end, which may indicate a read error. This chain joins TRBV20-1 and TRBJ2-2; perhaps TRBD2 as D (6 bases). CDR3 length equals 16 residues. CDR1 is DFQATT, CDR2 SNEGSKA, per germline (reference sequence). CDR3 nucleotides: TGCTGTGCTAAGGGTTCCATGGGACTGAGCACCGGGGAGCTGTTTTTT. This sequence encodes CCAKGSMGLSTGELFF.

This clonotype was seen repeatedly, ten times or more. V usage is TRBV6-5 and J usage is TRBJ2-1; no clear D gene. The CDR3 sequence is 14 residues long. Trimming stripped 6 bases from V and 0 bases from J, with 9 bases between. Germline V gene lookup returns CDR1 MNHEY and CDR2 SVGAGI. The CDR3 DNA reads TGTGCCAGCAGAAGCCGTATCTCCTACAATGAGCAGTTCTTC. Translating gives CASRSRISYNEQFF.

The chain employs TRBV28 and TRBJ2-7; 9 positions agree with TRBD2. Germline loops: CDR1 MDHEN, CDR2 SYDVKM. After removal of 4 bases from V and 0 bases from J, the junction contained 4 bases not matched to a gene. The CDR3 runs to 15 residues. The CDR3 bases are TGTGCCAGCAGTTCCCCTAGCGGGGTCTCCTACGAGCAGTACTTC. It yields the protein CASSSPSGVSYEQYF.